This TCR beta chain came from a study of neurological immune-mediated disorders. 5'RACE with 10-nucleotide random UMIs produced the cDNA. Over 170 million TCR-beta sequences (from 15-18 subjects) were yielded by each sequencing run. TCRdb recomputed calls from the 5' RACE reads with MiXCR, one row per CDR3 protein. The table records about 35,000 distinct CDR3 sequences, under 9.5% of them present only once. Germline assignment: CDR1 MDHEN and CDR2 SYDVKM. With 4 bases clipped from V and 3 bases from J, the junction kept 5 bases outside the gene matches. The CDR3 has 15 residues. This clonotype has a count of ten or more.

This clonotype was obtained from a woman aged 40 to 50 in good health. Sequenced: PBMCs. The V call is TRBV28, the J call TRBJ2-2, with TRBD1 matching 7 bases. CDR3: CASSSGQTHTGELFF. CDR3 sequence (DNA): TGTGCCAGCAGTTCGGGACAGACCCACACCGGGGAGCTGTTTTTT.